The 7 T cell receptor beta chains below all came from one sample that was sequenced in a study of blood T cell repertoires in COVID-19. The repertoire was sequenced with immunoSEQ multiplex PCR; TCRdb's copy has only in-frame clones and lacks some. The sample records about 310,000 clones, approximately 86% being singletons. Sequenced material: peripheral blood. Receptors originate from a man aged 65 to 85 with acute or convalescent COVID-19.

In this sample, this clone turned up once. For the CDR3, the DNA is TGTGCCAGCAGCGTAGGATCGGGACTGGGGGGTTATGGCTACACCTTC. Its translation: CASSVGSGLGGYGYTF. The chain links TRBV9 to TRBJ1-2, with a possible D match to TRBD1 (5 bases). V lost 0 bases, J lost 5 bases, and 17 bases lay in between. The CDR3 extends over 16 amino acids. The germline CDR1 and CDR2 sequences are SGDLS and YYNGEE.

The chain joins TRBV28 to TRBJ2-1, with TRBD2 as a possible D gene (8 bases). This CDR3 region has 17 residues. V lost 6 bases to trimming and J lost 6 bases, with 24 bases between them. Germline lookup yields CDR1 MDHEN and CDR2 SYDVKM. The DNA for the CDR3 is TGTGCCAGCAGGACAGGGATAGTTGCGGGAGGAACCAATGAGCAGTTCTTC. Its protein is CASRTGIVAGGTNEQFF.

This chain joins TRBV28 and TRBJ1-2; TRBD1 matches 9 bases. The CDR3 runs to 18 residues. V lost 5 bases to trimming and J lost 3 bases; unmatched junction nucleotides: 16. The germline CDR1 and CDR2 sequences are MDHEN and SYDVKM. The CDR3 sequence: CASSPLNRGLKEYYGYTF. For the CDR3, the DNA is TGTGCCAGCAGTCCCCTAAACAGGGGGCTTAAAGAGTACTATGGCTACACCTTC.

The rearrangement links TRBV19 to TRBJ1-2; 7 nucleotides align to TRBD1. Trimming at V came to 4 bases and at J to 1 base, leaving 9 bases not matched to a gene. The CDR3 covers 16 residues. Germline V gives CDR1 LNHDA, CDR2 SQIVND (reference sequence). CDR3 protein: CASSTGDRAHNYGYTF. CDR3 bases: TGTGCCAGTAGTACCGGCGACAGGGCTCATAACTATGGCTACACCTTC. Full variable domain (missing parts from reference TRBV19 and TRBJ1-2): DGGITQSPKYLFRKEGQNVTLSCEQNLNHDAMYWYRQDPGQGLRLIYYSQIVNDFQKGDIAEGYSVSREKKESFPLTVTSAQKNPTAFYLCASSTGDRAHNYGYTFGSGTRLTVV.

DNA of the CDR3: TGTGCCAGCAGCCGCGGGGGGCTGTACGAGCAGTACTTC. This codes for CASSRGGLYEQYF. The chain combines TRBV11-3 with TRBJ2-7; 8 bases align to TRBD2. The CDR3 is 13 residues long. V lost 5 bases, J lost 4 bases, and 4 bases stayed unmatched. Looked up from germline, CDR1 is SGHNT and CDR2 is YENEEA.

This chain joins TRBV4-1 and TRBJ2-7; D may be TRBD1 (6 bases). The germline V and J ends were trimmed by 0 bases and 5 bases, with 11 bases remaining between them. The CDR3 runs 14 residues. The V gene's germline CDR1 is MGHRA and CDR2 YSYEKL. The CDR3 loop reads CASSQDQGFNEQYF. The CDR3 coding sequence is TGCGCCAGCAGCCAAGATCAGGGGTTCAACGAGCAGTACTTC.

The V call is TRBV6-6, the J call TRBJ1-3; D might be TRBD1 (5 bases). The V gene's germline CDR1 is MNHNY and CDR2 SVGAGI (reference sequence). Trimming cost V 8 bases and J 0 bases, with 8 bases left between them. The CDR3 has 13 amino acids. CDR3 protein: CASVGGSGNTIYF. CDR3 DNA sequence: TGTGCCAGCGTGGGGGGCTCTGGAAACACCATATATTTT.